A selection of T cell receptor beta chains follows, all from one sample in a study of CD8+ T cells in alopecia areata. The repertoire was sequenced with immunoSEQ multiplex PCR; TCRdb's copy has only in-frame clones and lacks some. The repertoire holds about 180,000 clones, with approximately 53% as singletons. The sample consisted of CD8+ T cells sorted from blood, taken at week 24, from a patient treated with tofacitinib. The receptor set was obtained from a human donor with alopecia areata. Both conserved end residues are part of each CDR3. D genes are given only for firm matches. Only some rows state a clone size, as once, few, many or a class for expanded clones.

14,TRBJ1-2,TRBV29-1,once,.,TGCAGCGTTGAGGACCGCCAAAACGAATATGGCTACACCTTC,CSVEDRQNEYGYTF
12,TRBJ1-5,TRBV15,.,.,TGTGCCACCAGGTCAGGGAATCAGCCCCAGCATTTT,CATRSGNQPQHF
14,TRBJ1-1,TRBV4-3,many,.,TGCGCCAGCAGCCTAACAAATAGGGACACTGAAGCTTTCTTT,CASSLTNRDTEAFF
12,TRBJ2-7,TRBV27,few,.,TGTGCCAGCGCAAGTGGGGGAGATCGGCAGTACTTC,CASASGGDRQYF
14,TRBJ2-1,TRBV6-5,.,.,TGTGCCAGCAGTTACTCGGTGGAGGGAAATGAGCAGTTCTTC,CASSYSVEGNEQFF
11,TRBJ1-1,TRBV29-1,few,.,TGCAGCGTTGAAGCTCACAGGGAAGCTTTCTTT,CSVEAHREAFF
13,TRBJ1-5,TRBV11-2,.,.,TGTGCCAGCAGTTTAAGCGGGGATCAGCTCCAGCATTTT,CASSLSGDQLQHF
19,TRBJ1-1,TRBV30,few,.,TGTGCCTGGAGTGGTCCAGGGTGGGTTACGGTATCTGGGAACACTGAAGCTTTCTTT,CAWSGPGWVTVSGNTEAFF
16,TRBJ1-1,TRBV14,few,.,TGTGCCAGCAGCCAAGGATACAGACACTTTAACACTGAAGCTTTCTTT,CASSQGYRHFNTEAFF
15,TRBJ2-1,TRBV9,.,.,TGTGCCAGCAGCCAGTGGGGGGTTGACTACAATGAGCAGTTCTTC,CASSQWGVDYNEQFF
13,TRBJ1-5,TRBV2,few,.,TGTGCCAGCAGGGACTCTAGCAATCAGCCCCAGCATTTT,CASRDSSNQPQHF
13,TRBJ2-5,TRBV19,.,.,TGTGCGTCACAGGCAGATAACCAAGAGACCCAGTACTTC,CASQADNQETQYF
14,TRBJ1-1,TRBV13,.,.,TGTGCCAGCAGCTTGCGGGGAGACGACACTGAAGCTTTCTTT,CASSLRGDDTEAFF